Listed here are 21 T cell receptor beta chains from one sample, sequenced in a study of identical twins. Via MiXCR, TCRdb re-called the 5' RACE reads, giving one row per CDR3 protein. The sample has more than 400,000 distinct CDR3 sequences, 13% to 15% seen once. The same specimen was also included in a second study, on yellow fever vaccine responses in identical twins.

What was sequenced was CD4+ T cells sorted from blood. The receptor set was obtained from a woman aged 18 to 35 in good health.

The table lists this clonotype with a few counts. The rearrangement links TRBV6-1 to TRBJ1-1, with D perhaps matching TRBD1 (5 bases). The CDR3 contains 14 residues. V dropped 5 bases and J dropped 3 bases, with 13 bases sitting between them. The germline V gene has CDR1 MNHNS and CDR2 SASEGT. This CDR3 is CASSPGWFDTEAFF. CDR3 nucleotides: TGTGCCAGCAGTCCAGGGTGGTTCGACACTGAAGCTTTCTTT.

This clonotype showed up just a few times. The chain is built from TRBV29-1 and TRBJ2-3; D remains ambiguous. CDR1 SQVTM and CDR2 ANQGSEA come from the germline V gene. The CDR3 spans 12 residues. V lost 6 bases to trimming and J lost 2 bases, with 9 bases between them. This CDR3 is CSVGLSTDTQYF. The CDR3 DNA is TGCAGCGTAGGGCTTTCCACAGATACGCAGTATTTT.

This clonotype has just a few counts. This rearrangement joins TRBV2 to TRBJ1-2; TRBD1 aligns across 9 bases. This CDR3 contains 14 residues. The germline gives CDR1 SNHLY, CDR2 FYNNEI. The V segment lost 4 bases and the J segment 4 bases; nucleotides outside the gene matches: 4. The CDR3 reads CASSVQGASYGYTF. DNA for the CDR3: TGTGCCAGCAGTGTACAGGGGGCCAGCTATGGCTACACCTTC.

The chain carries TRBV28 and TRBJ2-3, with D possibly being TRBD2 (6 bases). Germline CDR1 and CDR2: MDHEN and SYDVKM. The length of the CDR3 is 15 residues. The germline V and J ends were trimmed by 10 bases and 0 bases, with 17 bases remaining between them. The CDR3 DNA reads TGTGCCACCCATAGGCGTAGCGGTAGCACAGATACGCAGTATTTT. It codes for CATHRRSGSTDTQYF. Full variable domain (remainder filled in from reference TRBV28 and TRBJ2-3): DVKVTQSSRYLVKRTGEKVFLECVQDMDHENMFWYRQDPGLGLRLIYFSYDVKMKEKGDIPEGYSVSREKKERFSLILESASTNQTSMYLCATHRRSGSTDTQYFGPGTRLTVL.

This chain uses TRBV14 with TRBJ2-7; 11 bases agree with TRBD2. V gave up 4 bases and J gave up 5 bases; unmatched junction bases: 7. The CDR3 runs 15 residues. CDR1 SGHDN and CDR2 FVKESK come from the germline V gene. The CDR3 spells CASSPQLAGVHEQYF. CDR3 DNA sequence: TGTGCCAGCAGCCCGCAACTAGCGGGAGTCCACGAGCAGTACTTC.

This clonotype appeared many times. The genes are TRBV4-1 and TRBJ2-3, with D possibly called TRBD1 or TRBD2 (5 bases each). V lost 0 bases to trimming and J lost 2 bases, with 12 bases between them. The length of the CDR3 is 16 residues. CDR1 is MGHRA and CDR2 is YSYEKL in the germline V gene. The CDR3 DNA is TGCGCCAGCAGCCAAGACCCACCCGGGACCACAGATACGCAGTATTTT. Translated: CASSQDPPGTTDTQYF.

The rearrangement joins TRBV12-3 or TRBV12-4 to TRBJ2-1; D call uncertain. Trimming shortened V by 2 bases and J by 4 bases, and 9 bases separated the two germline ends. The CDR3 has 14 residues. CDR3: CASSLMSEYNEQFF. DNA of the CDR3: TGTGCCAGCAGTTTAATGTCAGAATACAATGAGCAGTTCTTC.

This clonotype was seen only a few times. V is TRBV5-4 and J is TRBJ1-4; TRBD1 matches 7 bases. The V and J ends lost 6 bases and 8 bases, in that order; junction bases with no gene match: 10. In germline, CDR1 is SGHNT, CDR2 YYREEE (reference sequence). The CDR3 runs to 14 residues. Here the CDR3 reads CASNQGGPGEKLFF. In nucleotides, the CDR3 is TGTGCCAGCAACCAGGGGGGGCCCGGGGAAAAACTGTTTTTT.

This chain links TRBV20-1 with TRBJ1-2; 7 nucleotides line up with TRBD1. Per germline, CDR1 DFQATT and CDR2 SNEGSKA (reference sequence). Germline trimming cut 6 bases from V and 5 bases from J; bases unmatched to any gene: 6. The CDR3 contains 12 residues. CDR3 loop: CSADRQGYGYTF. For the CDR3, the DNA is TGCAGTGCGGATAGACAGGGATATGGCTACACCTTC.

This clonotype has a handful of counts. The chain is built from TRBV5-1 and TRBJ2-1; 11 bases map to TRBD2. The CDR3 is 15 amino acids. Trimming cost V 0 bases and J 6 bases; bases outside gene matches: 2. Germline-derived CDR1 and CDR2 are SGHRS and YFSETQ. CDR3 nucleotide sequence: TGCGCCAGCAGCTTGGAAGGGACTAGCGGCAATGAGCAGTTCTTC. This translates into CASSLEGTSGNEQFF.

J is TRBJ2-2 and V is TRBV28; the D is unclear. The germline V and J ends were trimmed by 7 bases and 4 bases, with 16 bases remaining between them. The V gene's germline CDR1 is MDHEN and CDR2 SYDVKM. The CDR3 sequence is 15 residues long. This CDR3 reads CASNPGGRITGELFF. CDR3 nucleotides: TGTGCCAGCAACCCGGGTGGGCGGATCACCGGGGAGCTGTTTTTT.

The chain has TRBV6-1 and TRBJ2-1; TRBD2 aligns across 15 bases. The CDR3 loop spans 17 amino acids. Germline trimming cut 3 bases from V and 2 bases from J; bases unmatched to any gene: 2. Per the germline V gene, CDR1 is MNHNS and CDR2 is SASEGT. CDR3 residues: CASSERTSGRAYNEQFF. The CDR3 coding sequence is TGTGCCAGCAGTGAGAGGACTAGCGGGAGGGCCTACAATGAGCAGTTCTTC.

This clonotype has a count of ten or more. This chain connects TRBV5-1 to TRBJ2-7; D gene uncertain. CDR3 length: 13 residues. V lost 0 bases and J lost 2, with 6 bases in between. CDR1 SGHRS and CDR2 YFSETQ come from the germline V gene. The CDR3, as DNA: TGCGCCAGCAGCTTGGTCGCAGCCTACGAGCAGTACTTC. Protein sequence: CASSLVAAYEQYF.

J is TRBJ2-3 and V is TRBV20-1, with 8 bases aligning to TRBD2. The junction had 13 bases not matched to a gene; V was cut back by 5 bases and J by 6 bases. In germline, CDR1 is DFQATT, CDR2 SNEGSKA (reference sequence). The CDR3 loop spans 15 amino acids. The CDR3 region is CSAPGGRGVIDTQYF. DNA for the CDR3: TGCAGTGCTCCTGGAGGGCGGGGGGTTATTGATACGCAGTATTTT.

The chain combines TRBV10-3 with TRBJ2-3; possible D gene TRBD1, 5 bases. V dropped 0 bases and J dropped 2 bases, with 18 bases sitting between them. The V gene's germline CDR1 is ENHRY and CDR2 SYGVKD. The CDR3 contains 18 residues. Here the CDR3 DNA reads TGTGCCATCAGTGAGTCCCCCAGGGTATCCGGTTCCACAGATACGCAGTATTTT. Amino acid sequence: CAISESPRVSGSTDTQYF.

The rearrangement joins TRBV9 to TRBJ2-7; the match to TRBD1 covers 11 bases. Germline V CDR1 and CDR2: SGDLS, YYNGEE. The CDR3 extends over 15 amino acids. V lost 1 base, J lost 4 bases, and 4 bases stayed unmatched. In DNA form, the CDR3 reads TGTGCCAGCAGCGTAACGGGACAGGGGGTTTACGAGCAGTACTTC. It codes for CASSVTGQGVYEQYF.

The gene calls are TRBV3-1 and TRBJ1-1; D gene unclear. Germline CDR1 is LGHDT and CDR2 is YNNKEL (reference sequence). The V end was cut by 1 base, the J end by 6 bases, with 12 bases between. The CDR3 length is 14 residues. DNA for the CDR3: TGTGCCAGCAGCCAAGGGAATAAGGGTTCTGAAGCTTTCTTT. This gives the protein CASSQGNKGSEAFF.

In this sample, this clonotype turned up a few times. The chain has TRBV27 and TRBJ2-7; D gene ambiguous. This CDR3 has 12 amino acids. In germline, CDR1 is MNHEY, CDR2 SMNVEV (reference sequence). V was shortened by 1 base and J by 11 bases, with 12 bases between the two germline ends. The CDR3 nucleotides read TGTGCCAGCAGTTTATGTTCCGATACTGAGTACGTC. Protein product: CASSLCSDTEYV.

The chain is built from TRBV15 and TRBJ2-1, with D tentatively TRBD2 (5 bases). V shed 5 bases and J shed 6 bases, with 11 bases lying between them. Germline V gene lookup returns CDR1 LNHNV and CDR2 YYDKDF (reference sequence). The CDR3 spans 13 residues. DNA of the CDR3: TGTGCCACCAGCGCTGGACTTTTCAATGAGCAGTTCTTC. It codes for CATSAGLFNEQFF.

The V and J genes are TRBV18 and TRBJ1-6; D perhaps matches TRBD1 (6 bases). Germline lookup yields CDR1 KGHSH and CDR2 LQKENI. Deletions cut 2 bases from V and 8 bases from J, with 16 bases between. The CDR3 has 16 residues. This CDR3 reads CASSPGIQGLDSPLHF. The CDR3, as DNA: TGTGCCAGCTCACCAGGAATCCAGGGGCTGGATTCACCCCTCCACTTT.

This clonotype was seen at least ten times. V gene TRBV4-1 combines with J gene TRBJ2-6; TRBD1 matches at 7 bases. Per the germline V gene, CDR1 is MGHRA and CDR2 is YSYEKL. J gave up 3 bases and V 2 bases, and 7 bases lay outside the gene matches. This CDR3 spans 17 amino acids. The CDR3 bases are TGCGCCAGCAGCCAAAGCCGAGGGGACAGTGGGGCCAACGTCCTGACTTTC. Protein: CASSQSRGDSGANVLTF.